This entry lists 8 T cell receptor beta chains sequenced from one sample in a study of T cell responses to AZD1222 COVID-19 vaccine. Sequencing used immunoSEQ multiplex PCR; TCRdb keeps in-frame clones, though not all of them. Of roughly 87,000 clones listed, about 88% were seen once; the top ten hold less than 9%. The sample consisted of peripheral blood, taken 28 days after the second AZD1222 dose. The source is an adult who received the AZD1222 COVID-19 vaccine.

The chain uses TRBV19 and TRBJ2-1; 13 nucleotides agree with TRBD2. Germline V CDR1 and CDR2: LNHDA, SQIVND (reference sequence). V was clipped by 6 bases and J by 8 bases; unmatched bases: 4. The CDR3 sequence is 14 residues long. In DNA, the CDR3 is TGTGCCAGTAGCACTAGCGGGAGGGCCGATGAGCAGTTCTTC. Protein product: CASSTSGRADEQFF.

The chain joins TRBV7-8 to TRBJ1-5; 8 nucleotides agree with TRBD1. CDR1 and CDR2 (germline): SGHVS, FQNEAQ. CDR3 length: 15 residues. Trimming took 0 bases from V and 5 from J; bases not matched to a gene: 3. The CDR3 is CASSLARTGYQPQHF. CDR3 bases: TGTGCCAGCAGCTTAGCAAGGACAGGGTATCAGCCCCAGCATTTT.

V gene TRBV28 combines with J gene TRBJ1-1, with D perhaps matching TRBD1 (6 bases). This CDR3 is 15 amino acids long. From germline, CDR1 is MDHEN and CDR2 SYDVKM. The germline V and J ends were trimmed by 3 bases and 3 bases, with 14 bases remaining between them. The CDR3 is CASSLGGRMDTEAFF. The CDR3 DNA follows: TGTGCCAGCAGTTTGGGGGGCCGGATGGACACTGAAGCTTTCTTT.

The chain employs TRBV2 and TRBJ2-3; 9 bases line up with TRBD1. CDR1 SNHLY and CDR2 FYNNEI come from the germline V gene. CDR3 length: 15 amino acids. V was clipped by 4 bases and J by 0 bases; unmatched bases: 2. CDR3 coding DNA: TGTGCCAGCAGTGCGGACAGGGGTAGCACAGATACGCAGTATTTT. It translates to CASSADRGSTDTQYF.

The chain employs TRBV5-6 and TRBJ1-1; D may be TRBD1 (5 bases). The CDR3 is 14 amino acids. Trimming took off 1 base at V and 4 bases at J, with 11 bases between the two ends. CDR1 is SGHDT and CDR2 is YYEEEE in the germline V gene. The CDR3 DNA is TGTGCCAGCAGCTTGCCGGGGGGAGGCACTGAAGCTTTCTTT. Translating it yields CASSLPGGGTEAFF.

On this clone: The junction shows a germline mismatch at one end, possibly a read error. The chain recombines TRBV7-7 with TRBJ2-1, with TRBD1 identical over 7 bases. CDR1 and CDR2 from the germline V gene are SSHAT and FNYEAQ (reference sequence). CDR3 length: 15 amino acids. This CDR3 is CASSLEQGSYNEQFF. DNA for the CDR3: TGTGCTAGCAGCTTAGAACAGGGGTCCTACAATGAGCAGTTCTTC.

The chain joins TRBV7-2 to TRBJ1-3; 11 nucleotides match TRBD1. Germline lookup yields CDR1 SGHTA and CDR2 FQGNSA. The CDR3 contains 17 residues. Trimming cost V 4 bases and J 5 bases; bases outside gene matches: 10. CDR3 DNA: TGTGCCAGCAGCTCGGCCGGGACAGGGGGGGGTAGAAACACCATATATTTT. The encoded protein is CASSSAGTGGGRNTIYF.

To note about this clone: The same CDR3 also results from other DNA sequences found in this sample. CDR3 DNA: TGCGCCAGCAGTGAGTCGGGGAGTTATGGCTACACCTTC. This gives the protein CASSESGSYGYTF. V is TRBV10-1 and J is TRBJ1-2; no clear D. The germline CDR1 and CDR2 sequences are WNHNN and SYGVQD (reference sequence). V lost 0 bases and J 5 bases, leaving 7 bases between the germline ends. CDR3 length: 13 amino acids.